This T cell receptor beta chain was found in a study of beta chain features in type 1 diabetes. Study as a whole: Cell yields, gender and age were comparable in patients and healthy donors.

Reverse transcribing all isolated RNA meant expressed TCRB transcripts were sequenced. TCRdb keeps only in-frame clones here, not all; method: immunoSEQ multiplex PCR. The sample comprises hundreds of thousands of clones, about 16% of which are singletons, and about 0.093% rests with the top ten. Comments on this clone: The antigen is not known.

It was via CD45RO/CCR7/CD25/CD127/CD95/CD27 that CD4+ naive, central memory, regulatory and stem cell-like memory cells were sorted. Study-level findings and limits: Shorter templates might be favored by PCR, equally in patients and controls. Type 1 diabetes patients showed a moderate but significant shortening of TCRB CDR3s in all four CD4+ subsets.

The material sequenced was naive CD4+ T cells from blood. The origin of this receptor is a man between 18 and 35 years old in good health.

CDR3 loop: CSAPHLRGYTF. DNA of the CDR3: TGCAGTGCCCCCCACCTTCGGGGCTACACCTTC. The chain carries TRBV20-1 and TRBJ1-2; no reliable D call. V was cut by 6 bases and J by 8 bases, with 13 bases left in between. CDR1 and CDR2 (germline): DFQATT, SNEGSKA (reference sequence). The CDR3 is 11 residues long.